This entry describes one TCR beta chain. Germline CDR1 SGHTS, CDR2 YDEGEE. CDR3 size: 14 residues. Trimming took off 0 bases at V and 5 bases at J, with 9 bases between the two ends. This sample is part of a study of OX40 agonist ivuxolimab in advanced cancers. Study summary: Patients were dosed with the agonistic anti-OX40 (CD134) antibody ivuxolimab. Partial responses were achieved by three patients, one with hepatocellular carcinoma and two with cutaneous melanoma. The dose-escalation cohort had hepatocellular carcinoma, melanoma, renal cell or head and neck cancer. From roughly 20 to 90 years was the age range, with a mean of 60 years, and around 84% were male.

Profiled with immunoSEQ multiplex PCR; TCRdb holds only in-frame clones, not every one. The sample carries some 98,000 clones, 85% to 95% recorded once. The source material was CD4+ or CD8+ T cells sorted from blood, sampled in a trial of the OX40 agonist ivuxolimab. The chain is built from TRBV5-8 and TRBJ1-5; D remains ambiguous. This clonotype was obtained from an adult with an advanced solid tumor such as melanoma, head and neck, liver or kidney cancer. The CDR3 protein is CASSLVFRDQPQHF. In nucleotides, the CDR3 is TGTGCCAGCAGCTTGGTTTTTCGCGATCAGCCCCAGCATTTT. Supplemented by reference TRBV5-8 and TRBJ1-5, the full variable domain reads EAGVTQSPTHLIKTRGQQATLRCSPISGHTSVYWYQQALGLGLQFLLWYDEGEERNRGNFPPRFSGRQFPNYSSELNVNALELEDSALYLCASSLVFRDQPQHFGDGTRLSIL.